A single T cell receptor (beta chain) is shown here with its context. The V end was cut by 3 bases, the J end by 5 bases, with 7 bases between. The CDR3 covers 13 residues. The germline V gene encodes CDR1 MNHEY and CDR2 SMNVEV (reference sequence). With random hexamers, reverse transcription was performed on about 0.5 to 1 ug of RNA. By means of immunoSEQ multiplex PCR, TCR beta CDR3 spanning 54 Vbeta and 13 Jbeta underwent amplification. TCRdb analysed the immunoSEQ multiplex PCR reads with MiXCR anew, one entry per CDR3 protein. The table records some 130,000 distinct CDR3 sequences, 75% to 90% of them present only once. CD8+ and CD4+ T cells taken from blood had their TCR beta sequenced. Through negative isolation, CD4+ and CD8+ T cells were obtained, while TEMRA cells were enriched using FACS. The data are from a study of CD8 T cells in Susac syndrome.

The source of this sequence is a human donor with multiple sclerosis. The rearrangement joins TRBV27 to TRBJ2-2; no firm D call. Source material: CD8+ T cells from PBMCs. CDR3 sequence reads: CASSFRSTGELFF. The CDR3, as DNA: TGTGCCAGCAGTTTCAGGAGTACCGGGGAGCTGTTTTTT.